These T cell receptor beta chains were read from a single sample in a study of cytomegalovirus exposure and HLA in healthy donors. The assay was immunoSEQ multiplex PCR, and TCRdb's table has in-frame clones only and misses some. The sample has 180,000 or so clones, 82% seen once; the top ten hold 0.098%. Sequencing was carried out using PBMCs. These receptors were collected from a boy aged 2-15 years in good health and CMV-seronegative. Both conserved end residues are part of each CDR3. Fields, in order: J gene, V gene, D gene, clone size, CDR3 DNA, CDR3 protein. A D gene is named only where the DNA matches it firmly. Some rows have no size entry. The others give once, few or many, or a class for an expanded clone.

J gene: TRBJ2-5; V gene: TRBV5-1; D gene: .; clone size: .; CDR3 DNA: TGCGCCAGCAGCTCCTTCGAGACCCAGTACTTC; CDR3 protein: CASSSFETQYF
J gene: TRBJ2-2; V gene: TRBV9; D gene: .; clone size: .; CDR3 DNA: TGTGCCAGCAGCGTAGGAGGAGGTGCGAACACCGGGGAGCTGTTTTTT; CDR3 protein: CASSVGGGANTGELFF
J gene: TRBJ2-3; V gene: TRBV20-1; D gene: .; clone size: .; CDR3 DNA: TGCAGTGCTCCCAACACAGATACGCAGTATTTT; CDR3 protein: CSAPNTDTQYF
J gene: TRBJ2-7; V gene: TRBV4-3; D gene: TRBD2; clone size: .; CDR3 DNA: TGCGCCAGCAGCCAAGAATTCGGCGGGGGGACGTACGAGCAGTACTTC; CDR3 protein: CASSQEFGGGTYEQYF
J gene: TRBJ1-5; V gene: TRBV16; D gene: .; clone size: .; CDR3 DNA: TGTGCCAGCAGCCAATTTGGGCAGGGCTCCCGCAATCAGCCCCAGCATTTT; CDR3 protein: CASSQFGQGSRNQPQHF
J gene: TRBJ1-6; V gene: TRBV18; D gene: .; clone size: .; CDR3 DNA: TGTGCCAGCTCACCCGGGTATAATTCACCCCTCCACTTT; CDR3 protein: CASSPGYNSPLHF
J gene: TRBJ2-4; V gene: TRBV7-9; D gene: TRBD2; clone size: once; CDR3 DNA: TGTGCCAGCAGCTTATGGGAGGGTGCCAAAAACATTCAGTACTTC; CDR3 protein: CASSLWEGAKNIQYF
J gene: TRBJ2-7; V gene: TRBV7-2; D gene: TRBD2; clone size: .; CDR3 DNA: TGTGCCAGCAGCTTAGCTAGCGGGGGGGCTCGGTACGAGCAGTACTTC; CDR3 protein: CASSLASGGARYEQYF
J gene: TRBJ2-3; V gene: TRBV12-5; D gene: TRBD2; clone size: .; CDR3 DNA: TGTGCTAGTGGTTTGGGTATCGCGTCTAGCGGGAGCACAGATACGCAGTATTTT; CDR3 protein: CASGLGIASSGSTDTQYF
J gene: TRBJ2-3; V gene: TRBV19; D gene: TRBD2; clone size: .; CDR3 DNA: TGTGCCAGTAGTATAGTTACGGGGGGGCCGGTAGATACGCAGTATTTT; CDR3 protein: CASSIVTGGPVDTQYF
J gene: TRBJ1-1; V gene: TRBV6-5; D gene: TRBD1; clone size: .; CDR3 DNA: TGTGCCAGCAGTTTGGGACAGGGGAACACTGAAGCTTTCTTT; CDR3 protein: CASSLGQGNTEAFF
J gene: TRBJ2-3; V gene: TRBV15; D gene: .; clone size: .; CDR3 DNA: TGTGCCACCAGCAGTCGCGCAGGAAGCCCAGATACGCAGTATTTT; CDR3 protein: CATSSRAGSPDTQYF
J gene: TRBJ1-1; V gene: TRBV2; D gene: .; clone size: .; CDR3 DNA: TGTGCCAGCAGTGAATCAACAGACCACACTGAAGCTTTCTTT; CDR3 protein: CASSESTDHTEAFF
J gene: TRBJ2-5; V gene: TRBV7-9; D gene: .; clone size: .; CDR3 DNA: TGTGCCAGCAACTTAGATATGACAACCCAAGAGACCCAGTACTTC; CDR3 protein: CASNLDMTTQETQYF
J gene: TRBJ2-2; V gene: TRBV27; D gene: .; clone size: .; CDR3 DNA: TGTGCCAGCAGTTTCCAGAACACCGGGGAGCTGTTTTTT; CDR3 protein: CASSFQNTGELFF
J gene: TRBJ2-5; V gene: TRBV5-6; D gene: .; clone size: .; CDR3 DNA: TGTGCCAGCAGCTTGGGTTTAGAGGAGACCCAGTACTTC; CDR3 protein: CASSLGLEETQYF
J gene: TRBJ1-1; V gene: TRBV18; D gene: .; clone size: .; CDR3 DNA: TGTGCCAGCTCACCCTTCGTTTACGGTGGGAACACTGAAGCTTTCTTT; CDR3 protein: CASSPFVYGGNTEAFF
J gene: TRBJ1-1; V gene: TRBV21-1; D gene: .; clone size: .; CDR3 DNA: TGTGCCAGCAGCAACCCTATGACAGGGGGGTCGAACACTGAAGCTTTCTTT; CDR3 protein: CASSNPMTGGSNTEAFF
J gene: TRBJ1-2; V gene: TRBV7-2; D gene: TRBD1; clone size: few; CDR3 DNA: TGTGCCAGCAGCTTAACAGGGACAGGTTCCTATGGCTACACCTTC; CDR3 protein: CASSLTGTGSYGYTF
J gene: TRBJ2-7; V gene: TRBV2; D gene: TRBD2; clone size: few; CDR3 DNA: TGTGCCAGCACGCGGGGGGCAACCTACGAGCAGTACTTC; CDR3 protein: CASTRGATYEQYF
J gene: TRBJ2-7; V gene: TRBV6-5; D gene: TRBD2; clone size: .; CDR3 DNA: TGTGCCAGCAAAGCCAAAGCTAGCGGGGTATACGAGCAGTACTTC; CDR3 protein: CASKAKASGVYEQYF
J gene: TRBJ2-5; V gene: TRBV4-3; D gene: TRBD2; clone size: .; CDR3 DNA: TGCGCCAGCAGCCATGGACTAGTAACAGAGACCCAGTACTTC; CDR3 protein: CASSHGLVTETQYF
J gene: TRBJ2-1; V gene: TRBV10-3; D gene: TRBD1; clone size: once; CDR3 DNA: TGTGCCATACAGGGGGTTGGCAATGAGCAGTTCTTC; CDR3 protein: CAIQGVGNEQFF
J gene: TRBJ2-5; V gene: TRBV29-1; D gene: TRBD2; clone size: .; CDR3 DNA: TGCAGCGGAGGGACTAGCGGGCAACGAACGGGAGAGACCCAGTACTTC; CDR3 protein: CSGGTSGQRTGETQYF
J gene: TRBJ1-5; V gene: TRBV7-6; D gene: .; clone size: .; CDR3 DNA: TGTGCCAGCAGCTTAGATTTGGGGCGATCGGATAGCAATCAGCCCCAGCATTTT; CDR3 protein: CASSLDLGRSDSNQPQHF
J gene: TRBJ1-1; V gene: TRBV7-8; D gene: .; clone size: .; CDR3 DNA: TGTGCCAGCAGCCGGGTCGAGATGAGGACTGAAGCTTTCTTT; CDR3 protein: CASSRVEMRTEAFF
J gene: TRBJ2-5; V gene: TRBV5-1; D gene: TRBD1; clone size: .; CDR3 DNA: TGCGCCAGCAGCTTTGTCGGGACAGGGAGAGAGACCCAGTACTTC; CDR3 protein: CASSFVGTGRETQYF
J gene: TRBJ2-1; V gene: TRBV4-2; D gene: .; clone size: .; CDR3 DNA: TGTGCCAGCAGCCAAGGGAACGGGGGTATCCGGTTCTTC; CDR3 protein: CASSQGNGGIRFF
J gene: TRBJ2-3; V gene: TRBV15; D gene: TRBD2; clone size: once; CDR3 DNA: TGTGCCACCAGCAGAGCAACGGGACTAGGAGAAGATACGCAGTATTTT; CDR3 protein: CATSRATGLGEDTQYF
J gene: TRBJ2-3; V gene: TRBV10-3; D gene: TRBD2; clone size: few; CDR3 DNA: TGTGCCATCAGTCCGAATAGCGGGGGGGTAGATACGCAGTATTTT; CDR3 protein: CAISPNSGGVDTQYF
J gene: TRBJ1-1; V gene: TRBV7-3; D gene: TRBD1; clone size: .; CDR3 DNA: TGTGCCAGCAGCCAGACAGGGACGACCACTGAAGCTTTCTTT; CDR3 protein: CASSQTGTTTEAFF
J gene: TRBJ2-2; V gene: TRBV19; D gene: TRBD1; clone size: .; CDR3 DNA: TGTGCCAGTAGGAAAAGACAGGGGAACACCGGGGAGCTGTTTTTT; CDR3 protein: CASRKRQGNTGELFF
J gene: TRBJ1-4; V gene: TRBV15; D gene: TRBD1; clone size: .; CDR3 DNA: TGTGCCACCAGCGGACAGCCGGGACAGGGATCAGCTAATGAAAAACTGTTTTTT; CDR3 protein: CATSGQPGQGSANEKLFF
J gene: TRBJ2-1; V gene: TRBV5-1; D gene: TRBD1; clone size: few; CDR3 DNA: TGCGCCAGCAGCTTGGGGACAGGGACCCCTATGGAGCAGTTCTTC; CDR3 protein: CASSLGTGTPMEQFF
J gene: TRBJ1-1; V gene: TRBV18; D gene: .; clone size: .; CDR3 DNA: TGTGCCAGCTCACCTGGAGAACAGGGGAACACTGAAGCTTTCTTT; CDR3 protein: CASSPGEQGNTEAFF
J gene: TRBJ2-7; V gene: TRBV14; D gene: .; clone size: .; CDR3 DNA: TGTGCCAGCAGCCAAGTCCCAACCTACGAGCAGTACTTC; CDR3 protein: CASSQVPTYEQYF
J gene: TRBJ2-3; V gene: TRBV5-1; D gene: .; clone size: .; CDR3 DNA: TGCGCCAGCAGCTTGTGGGGGTACGGCGGGGGCACAGATACGCAGTATTTT; CDR3 protein: CASSLWGYGGGTDTQYF
J gene: TRBJ2-3; V gene: TRBV6-1; D gene: .; clone size: .; CDR3 DNA: TGTGCCAGCAGTGAAATGGCAGGGGCCCCAGATACGCAGTATTTT; CDR3 protein: CASSEMAGAPDTQYF
J gene: TRBJ2-5; V gene: TRBV19; D gene: TRBD2; clone size: .; CDR3 DNA: TGTGCCAGTAGTGACCCGGGACTAGCGTTCACGGAGACCCAGTACTTC; CDR3 protein: CASSDPGLAFTETQYF
J gene: TRBJ1-1; V gene: TRBV15; D gene: .; clone size: .; CDR3 DNA: TGTGCCACCAGCAGGACCAAACAGGGATGGTACACTGAAGCTTTCTTT; CDR3 protein: CATSRTKQGWYTEAFF
J gene: TRBJ2-7; V gene: TRBV5-6; D gene: TRBD2; clone size: few; CDR3 DNA: TGTGCCAGCAGACTCGGCGGGGGTCCCTACGAGCAGTACTTC; CDR3 protein: CASRLGGGPYEQYF
J gene: TRBJ2-1; V gene: TRBV4-1; D gene: .; clone size: .; CDR3 DNA: TGCGCCAGCAGCCAAGATCCTCCGGGCGCGGGCAATGAGCAGTTCTTC; CDR3 protein: CASSQDPPGAGNEQFF
J gene: TRBJ2-7; V gene: TRBV7-2; D gene: .; clone size: .; CDR3 DNA: TGTGCCAGCAGTTGGACAGACTCCTACGAGCAGTACTTC; CDR3 protein: CASSWTDSYEQYF
J gene: TRBJ1-1; V gene: TRBV7-9; D gene: .; clone size: once; CDR3 DNA: TGTGCCAGCAGCTTAGCGTTCGGGAACACTGAAGCTTTCTTT; CDR3 protein: CASSLAFGNTEAFF
J gene: TRBJ2-1; V gene: TRBV9; D gene: TRBD2; clone size: .; CDR3 DNA: TGTGCCAGCAGCGTAGGTACTAGCGGGGGGGCTTTGGTTGAGCAGTTCTTC; CDR3 protein: CASSVGTSGGALVEQFF
J gene: TRBJ1-2; V gene: TRBV7-8; D gene: .; clone size: .; CDR3 DNA: TGTGCCAGCAGCTTAGAAGGGGCAGGTCCCTATGGCTACACCTTC; CDR3 protein: CASSLEGAGPYGYTF
J gene: TRBJ2-5; V gene: TRBV29-1; D gene: .; clone size: .; CDR3 DNA: TGCAGCGTTGGGCAGGGAGGAGAGGCCCAGTACTTC; CDR3 protein: CSVGQGGEAQYF
J gene: TRBJ1-2; V gene: TRBV6-6; D gene: .; clone size: .; CDR3 DNA: TGTGCCAGCAATAGATTGGGCCCCCACTATGGCTACACCTTC; CDR3 protein: CASNRLGPHYGYTF